This T cell receptor (beta chain) was recovered during a study of regulatory T cells in long-lasting Graves disease. Arm-PCR of CDR3 regions and iRepertoire HTBI primers were the basis on which TCR beta libraries were built. TCRdb redid the calling of the multiplex PCR reads with MiXCR, one entry per CDR3 protein. The table shows about 430,000 distinct CDR3 sequences, with about 15% occurring only once. Trimming at V came to 10 bases and at J to 0 bases, leaving 8 bases not matched to a gene. Germline V CDR1 and CDR2: ENHRY, SYGVKD. The CDR3 totals 15 residues. Regarding time point: newly diagnosed GD, antithyroid drugs for less than 3 months. Researchers made the TCR library from RNA that was extracted from PBMCs. A further study also used this sample, focusing on T cells in Graves' hyperthyroidism and ophthalmopathy.

The origin of this receptor is a woman in her thirties or forties with Graves disease. This rearrangement joins TRBV10-3 to TRBJ2-3, with 9 bases fitting TRBD2. The sequenced sample was peripheral blood mononuclear cells (PBMCs), obtained at new diagnosis, from a patient treated with antithyroid drugs. The DNA of the CDR3 is TGTGCCACCACAGCCGGGACTAGCAGCACAGATACGCAGTATTTT. Its protein product is CATTAGTSSTDTQYF.